What follows is one TCR beta chain and its context. Its antigen is undetermined. The record originates from a study of T cell repertoires in cytomegalovirus infection. Whole-study context: Indicated by public TCR beta signatures were CMV infection and matching HLA type.

TCRdb fed the reads into MiXCR, producing one record per CDR3 protein. This sample has over 250,000 distinct CDR3 sequences; over 20% occur once, and the top ten carry roughly 14%. General study points: CMV-specific TCR beta clonotypes restricted by HLA-C were the ones dominating the ex vivo response. Cumulative frequency (of public TCR beta family members) identified carriers of CMV plus the relevant HLA.

The germline V and J ends were trimmed by 6 bases and 2 bases, with 15 bases remaining between them. This CDR3 is built from 15 residues. Sequenced material: PBMCs. The sequence derives from a human donor in good health (CMV status not recorded). Some clones in this sample may be carry-over from other donors' samples. The chain couples TRBV12-3 or TRBV12-4 to TRBJ2-3; tentatively, D is TRBD1 (5 bases). The CDR3 DNA sequence: TGTGCCAGCAGGGAACAGGACGAACTCACAGATACGCAGTATTTT. It specifies CASREQDELTDTQYF.